This T cell receptor (beta chain) emerged from a study of T cells in Graves' hyperthyroidism and ophthalmopathy. Trimming removed 1 base from V and 0 bases from J, with 6 bases in between. CDR3 size: 14 residues. Germline CDR1 reads MNHNS; CDR2 reads SASEGT. About this clonotype itself: Its antigen is unknown.

The study left out patients who had uncontrolled infection, other autoimmune disease, pregnancy or lactation. Diagnoses used clinical symptoms, serum thyroxine and TRAb, thyroid ultrasound and orbital computed tomography. Points from the study as a whole: The blood repertoire included most of the expanded thyroid clonotypes above 0.001. The model foresaw ophthalmopathy a median approximately 6.1 months prior to onset.

There were TCR beta CDR3 regions amplified from RNA transcripts. TCR CDR3 underwent first-round RT-PCR with the HTBI primer set. TCRdb used MiXCR to reprocess the multiplex PCR reads, holding one entry per CDR3 protein. The table includes about 500,000 distinct CDR3 sequences, approximately 49% detected once. The clonotype comes from an adult woman with Graves' disease, either hyperthyroidism or ophthalmopathy (not recorded which). The chain uses TRBV6-1 and TRBJ2-5; D remains unclear. What was sequenced was peripheral blood or thyroid tissue (not recorded which). CDR3 protein: CASSEGGYQETQYF. CDR3 nucleotide sequence: TGTGCCAGCAGTGAAGGGGGATACCAAGAGACCCAGTACTTC.